These 13 T cell receptor beta chains came from one sample sequenced in a study of T-cell memory formation after mild COVID-19. Each CDR3 protein is one row after TCRdb ran MiXCR on the 5' RACE reads. The repertoire consists of just over 400,000 distinct CDR3 sequences, with more than 20% occurring once and the leading ten covering around 13%. Input material: PBMCs or a T cell subset sorted from them (not recorded which). The receptors here all came from an adult woman who had mild COVID-19 (a few samples of this study predate the infection). Cell type and time point are not known.

The rearrangement links TRBV12-3 or TRBV12-4 to TRBJ1-1; D is perhaps TRBD1 (6 bases). This CDR3 spans 13 amino acids. V dropped 6 bases and J dropped 1 base, with 9 bases sitting between them. CDR3 DNA sequence: TGTGCCAGCAGATCGACAGGGAACACTGAAGCTTTCTTT. Translation: CASRSTGNTEAFF.

This chain joins TRBV20-1 and TRBJ2-1; the match to TRBD2 covers 9 bases. There are 17 residues in the CDR3. The germline V gene has CDR1 DFQATT and CDR2 SNEGSKA (reference sequence). With V trimmed by 4 bases and J by 4 bases, 14 bases remained unmatched. The chain's CDR3 is CSAINGGRARRYNEQFF. CDR3 coding DNA: TGCAGTGCTATTAATGGCGGGAGGGCCAGAAGGTACAATGAGCAGTTCTTC.

The chain is built from TRBV6-1 and TRBJ2-1; TRBD2 matches 9 bases. CDR3 size: 15 residues. In germline, CDR1 is MNHNS, CDR2 SASEGT. Trimming removed 2 bases from V and 9 bases from J; junction bases left unmatched: 8. CDR3 protein: CASSEFGGGAFEQFF. CDR3 coding DNA: TGTGCCAGCAGTGAATTTGGCGGGGGGGCTTTTGAGCAGTTCTTC.

This clonotype has a handful of counts. V usage is TRBV9 and J usage is TRBJ2-5; 11 nucleotides match TRBD2. Germline V CDR1 and CDR2: SGDLS, YYNGEE. The ends lost 1 base at V and 2 bases at J; junction bases unmatched: 7. The CDR3 runs to 17 residues. The CDR3 spells CASSVYGLAGDQETQYF. CDR3 sequence (DNA): TGTGCCAGCAGCGTATACGGACTAGCGGGTGATCAAGAGACCCAGTACTTC.

The table lists this clonotype with a few counts. The rearrangement uses TRBV29-1 and TRBJ2-1, with TRBD1 matching 7 bases. Trimming removed 7 bases from V and 6 bases from J; junction bases left unmatched: 9. Germline V CDR1 and CDR2: SQVTM, ANQGSEA. This CDR3 is 13 amino acids long. CDR3 DNA sequence: TGCAGCGCCCGATGGGGACAGCGCAATGAGCAGTTCTTC. This sequence encodes CSARWGQRNEQFF.

This clonotype was seen only a few times. The chain joins TRBV6-5 to TRBJ2-1, with 8 bases lining up with TRBD2. V trimming: 0 bases; J trimming: 3 bases; junction bases outside the gene matches: 7. The CDR3 sequence is 17 residues long. CDR1 MNHEY and CDR2 SVGAGI come from the germline V gene. CDR3 amino acids: CASSYSPAGVSYNEQFF. The CDR3 DNA sequence: TGTGCCAGCAGTTACTCGCCAGCGGGAGTTAGCTACAATGAGCAGTTCTTC.

This clonotype is labeled medium-sized. This chain connects TRBV6-1 to TRBJ1-2; D is unresolved. This CDR3 region has 14 residues. With 1 base removed from V and 4 bases from J, the gap between germline ends came to 10 bases. CDR1 and CDR2 from the germline V gene are MNHNS and SASEGT. The CDR3, as DNA: TGTGCCAGCAGTGAAGAGAGTTGGCTCTATGGCTACACCTTC. Amino acids: CASSEESWLYGYTF.

This clonotype was seen more than once but under ten times. The chain combines TRBV5-6 with TRBJ2-5; D unresolved. The V end was cut by 2 bases, the J end by 2 bases, with 13 bases between. CDR3 length: 15 residues. Germline-derived CDR1 and CDR2 are SGHDT and YYEEEE. The CDR3 here is CASSFSPTQQETQYF. In DNA form, the CDR3 reads TGTGCCAGCAGCTTCTCTCCAACGCAGCAAGAGACCCAGTACTTC.

This clonotype has more than one count but fewer than ten. This sequence joins TRBV6-5 and TRBJ1-2, with D hard to call. Germline V gene data show CDR1 as MNHEY and CDR2 as SVGAGI. Trimming removed 4 bases from V and 0 bases from J, with 9 bases in between. The CDR3 length is 14 residues. The CDR3 reads CASSSSAANYGYTF. Written as DNA, the CDR3 is TGTGCCAGCAGTTCGAGCGCAGCTAACTATGGCTACACCTTC.

CDR3 sequence: CSVEGTGYEQYF. Here the CDR3 DNA reads TGCAGCGTCGAGGGGACTGGATACGAGCAGTACTTC. V and J are TRBV29-1 and TRBJ2-7; weak D call: TRBD2 (6 bases). The CDR3 length is 12 residues. With 6 bases removed from V and 4 bases from J, the gap between germline ends came to 13 bases. Germline lookup yields CDR1 SQVTM and CDR2 ANQGSEA.

This clonotype was seen more than once but under ten times. This chain joins TRBV10-3 and TRBJ1-1; TRBD1 might be the D (5 bases). The CDR3 is made up of 15 amino acids. In germline, CDR1 is ENHRY, CDR2 SYGVKD. V was shortened by 0 bases and J by 4 bases, with 12 bases between the two germline ends. The CDR3 here is CAISESWGSGTEAFF. The CDR3 region has the DNA TGTGCCATCAGTGAGTCGTGGGGCAGCGGCACTGAAGCTTTCTTT.

This clonotype was counted between two and nine times. The chain links TRBV20-1 to TRBJ2-3; TRBD2 matches 7 bases. The J segment lost 3 bases and the V segment lost 1 base, leaving 13 bases of the junction unmatched. Germline CDR1 reads DFQATT; CDR2 reads SNEGSKA (reference sequence). CDR3 length equals 17 residues. The CDR3 region has the DNA TGCAGTGCTAGAGCCCTCGGGGAGGGCCTAAGAACAGATACGCAGTATTTT. This encodes CSARALGEGLRTDTQYF.

The chain recombines TRBV6-2 or TRBV6-3 with TRBJ2-6; 8 bases fit TRBD1. The CDR3 covers 14 residues. The V gene end was trimmed by 5 bases and the J gene end by 3 bases; junction bases not matched to a gene: 0. Per the germline V gene, CDR1 is MNHEY and CDR2 is SVGEGT. This CDR3 is CASSTGGGANVLTF. The CDR3 nucleotides read TGTGCCAGCAGTACAGGGGGTGGGGCCAACGTCCTGACTTTC.